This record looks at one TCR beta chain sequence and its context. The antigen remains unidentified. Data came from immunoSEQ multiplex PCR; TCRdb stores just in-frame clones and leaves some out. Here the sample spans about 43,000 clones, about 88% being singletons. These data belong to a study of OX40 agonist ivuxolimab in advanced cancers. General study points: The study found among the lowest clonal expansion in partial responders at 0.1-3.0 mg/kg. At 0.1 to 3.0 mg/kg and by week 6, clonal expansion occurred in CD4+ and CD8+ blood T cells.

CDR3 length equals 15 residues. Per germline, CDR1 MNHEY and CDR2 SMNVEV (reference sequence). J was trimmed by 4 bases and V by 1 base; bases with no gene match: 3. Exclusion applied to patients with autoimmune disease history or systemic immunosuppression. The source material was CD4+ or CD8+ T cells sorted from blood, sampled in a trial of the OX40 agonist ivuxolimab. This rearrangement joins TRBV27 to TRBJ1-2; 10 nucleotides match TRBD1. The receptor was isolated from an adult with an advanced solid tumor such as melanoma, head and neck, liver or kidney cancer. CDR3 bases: TGTGCCAGCAGTTTATATAGGACAGGGGGCTATGGCTACACCTTC. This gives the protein CASSLYRTGGYGYTF.